The clone carrying this T cell receptor (beta chain) has only a few counts. Its target is unknown. The CDR3 length is 15 residues. The V gene end was trimmed by 5 bases and the J gene end by 8 bases; junction bases not matched to a gene: 3. Unique molecular identifier tags were affixed to discrete cDNA molecules. TCRdb processed the 5' RACE reads anew with MiXCR; each CDR3 protein has one entry. The sample has about 56,000 distinct CDR3 sequences; 10% to 15% are singletons. These data come from a study of early T cells in non-severe SARS-CoV-2 infection. Study-level background: Alpha and beta chains were unpaired, from unsorted whole-blood bulk RNA.

Regarding the study as a whole: Reliance on VDJdb matching favored anti-spike CD8 responses; private and CD4 specificities were missed.

This TCR derives from an adult who was a healthcare worker with PCR-confirmed SARS-CoV-2 infection or an uninfected control (not recorded which). The chain uses TRBV12-3 or TRBV12-4 and TRBJ2-1; 16 bases agree with TRBD2. Material for sequencing was whole blood. The CDR3 bases are TGTGCCAGCAGTCCCGGGACTAGCGGGAGGGATGAGCAGTTCTTC. Amino acids: CASSPGTSGRDEQFF.